Below are 21 T cell receptor beta chains sequenced from a single sample in a study of cytomegalovirus exposure and HLA in healthy donors. With 60 Vbeta and 13 Jbeta primers, the PCR was carried out. The table came from immunoSEQ multiplex PCR; TCRdb's copy has only in-frame clones and leaves some out. The sample lists 150,000 to 200,000 clones; roughly 12% were seen once. The sequenced material came from PBMCs. The source is a man over 45 in good health and CMV-seropositive.

The rearrangement links TRBV6-1 to TRBJ1-5, with D possibly matching TRBD1 (5 bases). The CDR3 length is 13 residues. Germline-derived CDR1 and CDR2 are MNHNS and SASEGT. V lost 3 bases and J lost 9, with 12 bases in between. CDR3 nucleotides: TGTGCCAGCAGTGAGAGGTGGCAGGGGCCCCAGCATTTT. Amino acids: CASSERWQGPQHF.

This clone was detected only a few times. V usage is TRBV4-3 and J usage is TRBJ2-6; D unclear. Germline CDR1 and CDR2: LGHNA and YSLEER. V was cut by 4 bases and J by 4 bases, with 11 bases left in between. The CDR3 totals 15 residues. The CDR3 reads CASSLEVRGANVLTF. CDR3 nucleotide sequence: TGCGCCAGCAGCCTAGAAGTGAGAGGGGCCAACGTCCTGACTTTC.

The chain employs TRBV21-1 and TRBJ2-1; the table's D call TRBD1 went unverified against the DNA. TRBV21-1 is an annotated pseudogene. The CDR3 contains 16 residues. This CDR3 reads CASSSSSGTEKNEQFF. CDR3 coding DNA: TGTGCCAGCAGCTCCTCTTCCGGGACAGAGAAAAATGAGCAGTTCTTC.

A note on this clone: The sample holds other DNA sequences that translate to the same CDR3. The chain joins TRBV12-5 to TRBJ1-1; D call uncertain. There are 11 residues in the CDR3. From germline, CDR1 is LGHNT and CDR2 FRNRAP. Trimming took off 4 bases at V and 3 bases at J, with 3 bases between the two ends. CDR3 in DNA: TGTGCTAGTGGTTCGGACACTGAAGCTTTCTTT. This encodes CASGSDTEAFF.

V gene TRBV7-9 combines with J gene TRBJ1-1, with 12 nucleotides matching TRBD1. Germline V gives CDR1 SEHNR, CDR2 FQNEAQ (reference sequence). The V segment lost 5 bases and the J segment 5 bases; nucleotides outside the gene matches: 6. The CDR3 has 15 residues. The CDR3 nucleotides read TGTGCCAGCAGCCACCGGGACAGGGGGCGGACTGAAGCTTTCTTT. It codes for CASSHRDRGRTEAFF.

This clone has more than one count but fewer than ten. The chain joins TRBV10-3 to TRBJ2-3, with 8 positions matching TRBD2. Germline loops: CDR1 ENHRY, CDR2 SYGVKD. V gave up 6 bases and J gave up 2 bases; unmatched junction bases: 4. This CDR3 comprises 14 residues. DNA for the CDR3: TGTGCCATCAGCCTAGCGGGCCTCACAGATACGCAGTATTTT. Protein sequence: CAISLAGLTDTQYF.

The CDR3 DNA sequence: TGTGCCAGCAGCCCCAGACAAGTTCAAGAGACCCAGTACTTC. Protein sequence: CASSPRQVQETQYF. The V and J genes are TRBV14 and TRBJ2-5, with D hard to call. CDR3 size: 14 residues. CDR1 and CDR2 from the germline V gene are SGHDN and FVKESK. Trimming removed 4 bases from V and 2 bases from J, with 11 bases in between.

The genes are TRBV19 and TRBJ2-1; no definite D call. V lost 2 bases, J lost 4 bases, and 15 bases lay in between. This CDR3 is built from 16 residues. Germline assignment: CDR1 LNHDA and CDR2 SQIVND (reference sequence). CDR3 amino acids: CASSIISGRPYNEQFF. CDR3 DNA sequence: TGTGCCAGTAGTATAATCTCAGGCCGCCCTTACAATGAGCAGTTCTTC.

The CDR3 reads CASRPPSGGELFF. CDR3 in DNA: TGTGCCAGTAGACCTCCTAGCGGCGGGGAGCTGTTTTTT. The chain recombines TRBV19 with TRBJ2-2, with TRBD2 identical over 7 bases. The CDR3 extends over 13 amino acids. V lost 6 bases to trimming and J lost 7 bases; unmatched junction nucleotides: 5. CDR1 is LNHDA, CDR2 SQIVND, per germline (reference sequence).

The chain combines TRBV4-3 with TRBJ2-1; D may be TRBD2 (6 bases). The V gene lost 1 base and the J gene lost 0 bases, with 7 bases spanning the gap. This CDR3 comprises 15 residues. Germline loops: CDR1 LGHNA, CDR2 YSLEER. The DNA of the CDR3 is TGCGCCAGCAGCCAAGTCGGGAGCTCCTACAATGAGCAGTTCTTC. Amino acids: CASSQVGSSYNEQFF.

This sequence joins TRBV6-1 and TRBJ2-7; the match to TRBD1 covers 8 bases. The germline V gene has CDR1 MNHNS and CDR2 SASEGT. CDR3 length: 13 amino acids. The ends lost 6 bases at V and 4 bases at J; junction bases unmatched: 5. In DNA form, the CDR3 reads TGTGCCAGCAGACAGACAGGGGATTACGAGCAGTACTTC. Its translation: CASRQTGDYEQYF.

Only a few counts were recorded for this clone. V usage is TRBV5-8 and J usage is TRBJ2-1, with D tentatively TRBD1 (6 bases). Between the trimmed V and J ends, which lost 4 bases and 8 bases, there was a span of 16 bases. The CDR3 length is 14 residues. In germline, CDR1 is SGHTS, CDR2 YDEGEE. CDR3 bases: TGTGCCAGCAGCCCCCGACAGGTTAATGATGAGCAGTTCTTC. It translates to CASSPRQVNDEQFF.

The chain joins TRBV7-8 to TRBJ2-5, with D uncertain. V lost 4 bases, J lost 0 bases, and 15 bases lay in between. The CDR3 has 16 residues. Germline CDR1 is SGHVS and CDR2 is FQNEAQ. The CDR3 nucleotides are TGTGCCAGCAGCTCCCAGACTGGAGCCTACCAAGAGACCCAGTACTTC. The encoded protein is CASSSQTGAYQETQYF.

This clone has only a few counts. The rearrangement joins TRBV25-1 to TRBJ2-3; D remains ambiguous. The CDR3 runs 12 residues. From germline, CDR1 is MGHDK and CDR2 SYGVNS. V was clipped by 4 bases and J by 4 bases, with 6 bases between them. CDR3 nucleotides: TGTGCCAGCAGTGGGGCCCCAGATACGCAGTATTTT. Its translation is CASSGAPDTQYF.

This clone was seen only a few times. The V call is TRBV5-6, the J call TRBJ2-7; D is possibly TRBD1 (6 bases). Germline loops: CDR1 SGHDT, CDR2 YYEEEE. V was cut by 6 bases and J by 5 bases, with 21 bases left in between. This CDR3 contains 15 residues. CDR3 protein: CASMHFYQGSNEQYV. The CDR3 coding sequence is TGTGCCAGCATGCATTTTTATCAGGGGTCCAACGAGCAGTACGTC.

This chain uses TRBV7-2 with TRBJ2-2; D unclear. V was shortened by 6 bases and J by 6 bases, with 11 bases between the two germline ends. CDR1 is SGHTA, CDR2 FQGNSA, per germline. This CDR3 has 13 amino acids. The CDR3 reads CASRFQVAGELFF. The CDR3, as DNA: TGTGCCAGCAGGTTCCAGGTAGCCGGGGAGCTGTTTTTT. The full variable domain, with the rest looked up from reference TRBV7-2 and TRBJ2-2, is GAGVSQSPSNKVTEKGKDVELRCDPISGHTALYWYRQSLGQGLEFLIYFQGNSAPDKSGLPSDRFSAERTGGSVSTLTIQRTQQEDSAVYLCASRFQVAGELFFGEGSRLTVL.

This rearrangement joins TRBV27 to TRBJ1-6; D perhaps matches TRBD1 (6 bases). Trimming left V 6 bases short and J 10 bases short, with 16 bases between. The CDR3 extends over 14 amino acids. Germline CDR1 MNHEY, CDR2 SMNVEV (reference sequence). CDR3 amino acids: CASRGVQGLSPLHF. For the CDR3, the DNA is TGTGCCAGCAGGGGTGTCCAGGGGTTATCACCCCTCCACTTT.

The chain carries TRBV11-3 and TRBJ2-1; no definite D call. Germline values: CDR1 SGHNT, CDR2 YENEEA. CDR3 size: 14 residues. The V end was cut by 2 bases, the J end by 6 bases, with 11 bases between. The CDR3 region is CASSLPLTFNEQFF. CDR3 nucleotide sequence: TGTGCCAGCAGCTTACCCCTCACTTTCAATGAGCAGTTCTTC. Full variable domain (rest looked up from reference TRBV11-3 and TRBJ2-1): EAGVVQSPRYKIIEKKQPVAFWCNPISGHNTLYWYLQNLGQGPELLIRYENEEAVDDSQLPKDRFSAERLKGVDSTLKIQPAELGDSAVYLCASSLPLTFNEQFFGPGTRLTVL.

This clone occurred a few times. The rearrangement links TRBV19 to TRBJ1-2, with 9 bases fitting TRBD1. In germline, CDR1 is LNHDA, CDR2 SQIVND (reference sequence). The CDR3 has 15 amino acids. J was trimmed by 2 bases and V by 2 bases; bases with no gene match: 3. The CDR3 loop is CASSITGGLNYGYTF. As DNA, the CDR3 is TGTGCCAGTAGTATAACAGGGGGCTTGAACTATGGCTACACCTTC.

The gene calls are TRBV7-2 and TRBJ2-2; tentative D call: TRBD2 (5 bases). Germline V CDR1 and CDR2: SGHTA, FQGNSA. Trimming stripped 4 bases from V and 0 bases from J, with 9 bases between. CDR3 length: 15 residues. CDR3 sequence reads: CASSSGLTNTGELFF. Here the CDR3 DNA reads TGTGCCAGCAGCTCCGGACTCACGAACACCGGGGAGCTGTTTTTT.

The chain is built from TRBV7-8 and TRBJ1-2; 7 bases line up with TRBD1. The CDR3 spans 14 residues. Losses at the gene ends were 0 bases for V and 8 bases for J; bases not matched to a gene: 6. Germline lookup yields CDR1 SGHVS and CDR2 FQNEAQ. This CDR3 reads CASSLALTGRGYTF. CDR3 DNA: TGTGCCAGCAGCTTAGCGTTGACAGGGCGGGGCTACACCTTC.